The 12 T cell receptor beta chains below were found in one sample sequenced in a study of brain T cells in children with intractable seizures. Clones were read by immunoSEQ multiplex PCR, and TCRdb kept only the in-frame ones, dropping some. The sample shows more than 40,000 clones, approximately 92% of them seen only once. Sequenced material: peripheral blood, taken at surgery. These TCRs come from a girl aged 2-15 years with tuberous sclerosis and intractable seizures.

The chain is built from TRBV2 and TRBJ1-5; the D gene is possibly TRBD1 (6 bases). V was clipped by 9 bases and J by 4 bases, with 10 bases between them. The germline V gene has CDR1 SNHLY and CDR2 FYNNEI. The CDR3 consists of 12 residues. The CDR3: CASTGQNQPQHF. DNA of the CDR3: TGTGCCAGTACAGGGCAAAATCAGCCCCAGCATTTT. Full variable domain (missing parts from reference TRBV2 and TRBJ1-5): EPEVTQTPSHQVTQMGQEVILRCVPISNHLYFYWYRQILGQKVEFLVSFYNNEISEKSEIFDDQFSVERPDGSNFTLKIRSTKLEDSAMYFCASTGQNQPQHFGDGTRLSIL.

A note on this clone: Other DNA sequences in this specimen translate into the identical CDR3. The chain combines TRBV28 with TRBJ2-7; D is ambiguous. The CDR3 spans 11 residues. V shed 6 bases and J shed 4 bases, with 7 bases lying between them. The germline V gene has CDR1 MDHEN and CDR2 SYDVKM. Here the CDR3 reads CASSLRYEQYF. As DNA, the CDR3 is TGTGCCAGCAGCCTGAGGTACGAGCAGTACTTC. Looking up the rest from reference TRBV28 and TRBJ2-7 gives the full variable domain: DVKVTQSSRYLVKRTGEKVFLECVQDMDHENMFWYRQDPGLGLRLIYFSYDVKMKEKGDIPEGYSVSREKKERFSLILESASTNQTSMYLCASSLRYEQYFGPGTRLTVT.

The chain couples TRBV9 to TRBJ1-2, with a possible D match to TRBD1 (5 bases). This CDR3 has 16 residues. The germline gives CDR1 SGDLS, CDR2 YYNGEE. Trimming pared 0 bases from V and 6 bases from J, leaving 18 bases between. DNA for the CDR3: TGTGCCAGCAGCGTAGGGGAAGGGCACAGGTTTAATGGCTACACCTTC. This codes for CASSVGEGHRFNGYTF. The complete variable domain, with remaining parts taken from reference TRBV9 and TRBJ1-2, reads DSGVTQTPKHLITATGQRVTLRCSPRSGDLSVYWYQQSLDQGLQFLIQYYNGEERAKGNILERFSAQQFPDLHSELNLSSLELGDSALYFCASSVGEGHRFNGYTFGSGTRLTVV.

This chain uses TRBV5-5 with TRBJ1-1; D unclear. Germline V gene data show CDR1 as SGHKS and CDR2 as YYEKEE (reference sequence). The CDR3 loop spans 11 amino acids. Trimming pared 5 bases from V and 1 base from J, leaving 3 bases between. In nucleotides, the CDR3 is TGTGCCAGCAGGACGAACACTGAAGCTTTCTTT. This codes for CASRTNTEAFF.

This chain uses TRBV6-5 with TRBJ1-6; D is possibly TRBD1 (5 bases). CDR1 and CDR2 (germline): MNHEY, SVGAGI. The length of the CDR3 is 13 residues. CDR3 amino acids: CAGASSYNSPLHF. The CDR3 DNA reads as TGTGCTGGGGCCAGCTCCTATAATTCACCCCTCCACTTT.

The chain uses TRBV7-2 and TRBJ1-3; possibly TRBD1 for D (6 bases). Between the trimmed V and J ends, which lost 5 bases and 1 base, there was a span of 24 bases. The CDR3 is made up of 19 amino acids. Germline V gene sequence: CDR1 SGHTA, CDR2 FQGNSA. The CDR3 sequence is CASSPHRSGGIGSGNTIYF. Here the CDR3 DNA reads TGTGCCAGCAGCCCACACAGATCGGGGGGCATAGGATCTGGAAACACCATATATTTT. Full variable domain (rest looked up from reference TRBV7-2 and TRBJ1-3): GAGVSQSPSNKVTEKGKDVELRCDPISGHTALYWYRQSLGQGLEFLIYFQGNSAPDKSGLPSDRFSAERTGGSVSTLTIQRTQQEDSAVYLCASSPHRSGGIGSGNTIYFGEGSWLTVV.

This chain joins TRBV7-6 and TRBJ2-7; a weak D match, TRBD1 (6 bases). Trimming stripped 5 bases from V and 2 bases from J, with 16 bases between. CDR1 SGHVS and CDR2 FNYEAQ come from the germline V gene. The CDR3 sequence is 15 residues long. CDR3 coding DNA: TGTGCCAGCAGCCCCCCAGCCGGGACACCCTACGAGCAGTACTTC. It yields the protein CASSPPAGTPYEQYF.

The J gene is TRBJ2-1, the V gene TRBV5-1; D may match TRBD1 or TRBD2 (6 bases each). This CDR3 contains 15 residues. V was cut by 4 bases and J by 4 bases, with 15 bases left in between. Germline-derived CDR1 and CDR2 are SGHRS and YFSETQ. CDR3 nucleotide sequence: TGCGCCAGCAGCCCCCCCCGGGGGCGGTACAATGAGCAGTTCTTC. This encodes CASSPPRGRYNEQFF.

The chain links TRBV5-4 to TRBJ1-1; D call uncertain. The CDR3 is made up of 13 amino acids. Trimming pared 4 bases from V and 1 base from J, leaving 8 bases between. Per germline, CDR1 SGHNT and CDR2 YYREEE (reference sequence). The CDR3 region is CASSPKGNTEAFF. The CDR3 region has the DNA TGTGCCAGCAGCCCCAAAGGGAACACTGAAGCTTTCTTT.

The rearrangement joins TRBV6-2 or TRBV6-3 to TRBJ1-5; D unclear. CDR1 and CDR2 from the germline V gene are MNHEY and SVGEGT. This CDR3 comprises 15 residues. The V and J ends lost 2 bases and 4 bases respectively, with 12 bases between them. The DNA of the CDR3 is TGTGCCAGCAGTTACCCTGACGGTGCTAATCAGCCCCAGCATTTT. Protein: CASSYPDGANQPQHF.

CDR3 protein: CASSEIRGERGYTF. The CDR3 region has the DNA TGTGCCAGCAGTGAAATACGTGGGGAGAGGGGCTACACCTTC. The rearrangement links TRBV6-1 to TRBJ1-2; no definite D call. Germline CDR1 and CDR2: MNHNS and SASEGT. The V and J ends lost 2 bases and 8 bases respectively, with 15 bases between them. The CDR3 has 14 residues.

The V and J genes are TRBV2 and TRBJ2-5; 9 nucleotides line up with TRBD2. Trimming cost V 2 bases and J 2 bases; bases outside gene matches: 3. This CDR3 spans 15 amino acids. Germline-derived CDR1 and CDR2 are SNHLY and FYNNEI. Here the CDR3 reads CASSETAGGQETQYF. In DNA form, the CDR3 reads TGTGCCAGCAGTGAAACAGCGGGGGGTCAAGAGACCCAGTACTTC.